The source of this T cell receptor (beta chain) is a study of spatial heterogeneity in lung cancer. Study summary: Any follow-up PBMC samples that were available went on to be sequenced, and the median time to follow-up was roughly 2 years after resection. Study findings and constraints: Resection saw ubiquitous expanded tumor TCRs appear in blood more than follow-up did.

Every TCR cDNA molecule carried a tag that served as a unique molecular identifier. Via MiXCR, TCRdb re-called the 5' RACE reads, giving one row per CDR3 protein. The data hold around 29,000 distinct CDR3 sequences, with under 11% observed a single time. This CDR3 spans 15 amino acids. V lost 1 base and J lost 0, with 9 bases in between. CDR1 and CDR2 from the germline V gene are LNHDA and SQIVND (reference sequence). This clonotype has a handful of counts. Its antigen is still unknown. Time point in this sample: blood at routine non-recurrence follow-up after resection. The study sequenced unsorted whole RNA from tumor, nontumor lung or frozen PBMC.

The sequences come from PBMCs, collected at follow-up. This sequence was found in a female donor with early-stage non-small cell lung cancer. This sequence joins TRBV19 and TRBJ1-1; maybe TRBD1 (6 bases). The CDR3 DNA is TGTGCCAGTAGTATAGTGACAGGTTTGAACACTGAAGCTTTCTTT. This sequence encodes CASSIVTGLNTEAFF.